The T cell receptor beta chain under discussion was sequenced for a study of spatial heterogeneity in lung cancer (dated by TCRdb to between 2019 and 2020). A note on the overall study: Samples were obtained from approximately 70 patients with early-stage, untreated non-small cell lung cancer from the lung TRACERx cohort. Follow-up PBMC samples were sequenced whenever available, with the median time to follow-up being about two years after resection. More beta-chain than alpha-chain transcripts were consistently detected, likely reflecting higher beta-chain transcript abundance. In the raw uncorrected reads, each unique combination of TCR and UMI appeared more than ten times on average. In non-small cell lung cancer, the study made a quantitative comparison of TCR alpha and beta repertoires among multiple tumor regions, matched nontumor lung and blood. The study linked features of the TCR repertoire to counts of nonsynonymous mutations, which were determined by whole-exome sequencing of tumor tissue. Both alpha and beta chains were TCR-sequenced in samples taken at surgery, namely 220 tumor regions, 63 to 70 matched nontumor lung samples and about 52 PBMC samples. Paper-wide results and their limitations: Confirming at a functional level the hypothesis that regional TCRs recognize regional mutations was considered to require additional single-cell paired TCR alpha and beta sequencing. Ubiquitous expanded tumor TCRs were found in blood more often at tumor resection than at routine follow-up. Only 14 patients were included in comparisons of baseline and follow-up blood repertoires.

The library was generated by 5' RACE. The data were produced on a NextSeq 500. In the TCR library protocol, a unique molecular identifier was attached to each TCR cDNA molecule so that PCR and sequencing errors could be corrected. As for how the authors treated the data: TCR identification, UMI-based error correction and CDR3 extraction were all carried out with Decombinator tools. TCRs above a frequency of 2 per 1,000, corresponding to the top 1% of the tumor frequency distribution, were defined as expanded. Each repertoire was subsampled 100 times to 5,000 TCRs, after which Renyi diversity was computed with the R vegan package. To build CDR3 similarity networks, amino acid triplet string-kernel similarity was used, and CDR3s were connected when their pairwise similarity was above 0.82. Using fastp trimming at Q25 and MiXCR clonotype assembly, TCRdb reanalyzed the public sequencing data and kept in-frame beta chains. Rows with a matching CDR3 protein are joined into one entry that keeps the most common DNA and genes. These V and J calls originate from TCRdb's pipeline instead of the authors' own analysis. In all, the sample holds more than 95,000 distinct CDR3 sequences, and 10% to 15% of those were seen once. Clones ranked in the top ten supply around a sixth of the sample.

The CDR3 measures 14 amino acids from cysteine to phenylalanine. The DNA shown is the 42-base CDR3, in frame from base 1. Reading the germline V gene gives CDR1 MDHEN and CDR2 SYDVKM. The junction carries 7 bases between V and J, which are trimmed by 7 bases and 0 bases respectively. The time point label, as the study defines it: blood at routine non-recurrence follow-up after resection. TCR sequencing used whole RNA extracted from tumor and nontumor lung tissue, or from cryopreserved PBMC samples, without cell sorting. Only patients with enough RNA available from two or more tumor regions were chosen for TCR sequencing. In regard to this clonotype: The clone's antigen remains unknown. No much larger clonotype is one base removed from it; base qualities were not supplied.

The sequencing used PBMCs, collected at follow-up. This TCR derives from a male donor with early-stage non-small cell lung cancer. The chain is made from TRBV28 and TRBJ1-6; no confident D gene assignment can be made. The CDR3 here reads CASNTRSYNSPLHF. The DNA sequence follows: TGTGCCAGCAACACCCGCTCCTATAATTCACCCCTCCACTTT.